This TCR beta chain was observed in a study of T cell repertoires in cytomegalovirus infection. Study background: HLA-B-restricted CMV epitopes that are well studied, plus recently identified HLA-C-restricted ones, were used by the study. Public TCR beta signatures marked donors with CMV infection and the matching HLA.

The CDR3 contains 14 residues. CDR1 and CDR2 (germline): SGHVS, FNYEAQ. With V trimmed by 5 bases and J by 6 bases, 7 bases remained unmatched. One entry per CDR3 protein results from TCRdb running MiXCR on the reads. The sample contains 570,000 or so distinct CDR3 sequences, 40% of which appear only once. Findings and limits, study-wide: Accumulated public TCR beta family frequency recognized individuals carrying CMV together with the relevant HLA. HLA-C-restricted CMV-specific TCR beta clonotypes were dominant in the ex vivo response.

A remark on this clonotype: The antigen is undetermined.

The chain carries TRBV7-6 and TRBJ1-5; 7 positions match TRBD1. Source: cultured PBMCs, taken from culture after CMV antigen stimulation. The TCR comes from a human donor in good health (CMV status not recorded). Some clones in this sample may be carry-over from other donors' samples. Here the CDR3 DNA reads TGTGCCAGCAGCCCAACAGGGGCTCTTCAGCCCCAGCATTTT. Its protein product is CASSPTGALQPQHF.